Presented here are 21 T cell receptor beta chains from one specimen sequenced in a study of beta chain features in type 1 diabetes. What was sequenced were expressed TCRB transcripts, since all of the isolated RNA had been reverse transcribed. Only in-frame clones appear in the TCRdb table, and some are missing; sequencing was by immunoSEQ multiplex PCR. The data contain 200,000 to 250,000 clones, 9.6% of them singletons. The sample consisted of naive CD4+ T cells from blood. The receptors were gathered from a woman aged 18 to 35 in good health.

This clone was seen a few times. The CDR3 is CASSLSGKGNEQFF. CDR3 nucleotides: TGCGCCAGCAGCTTGTCAGGGAAGGGCAATGAGCAGTTCTTC. The chain joins TRBV5-1 to TRBJ2-1; TRBD1 might be the D (5 bases). Per the germline V gene, CDR1 is SGHRS and CDR2 is YFSETQ. CDR3 length: 14 amino acids. Trimming took off 1 base at V and 6 bases at J, with 11 bases between the two ends. The complete variable domain, with remaining parts taken from reference TRBV5-1 and TRBJ2-1, reads KAGVTQTPRYLIKTRGQQVTLSCSPISGHRSVSWYQQTPGQGLQFLFEYFSETQRNKGNFPGRFSGRQFSNSRSEMNVSTLELGDSALYLCASSLSGKGNEQFFGPGTRLTVL.

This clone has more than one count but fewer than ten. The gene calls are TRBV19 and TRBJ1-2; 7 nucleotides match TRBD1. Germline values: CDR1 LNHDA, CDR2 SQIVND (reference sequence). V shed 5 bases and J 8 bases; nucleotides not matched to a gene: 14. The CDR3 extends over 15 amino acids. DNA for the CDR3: TGTGCCAGTAGTTTACCCTCGACAGGGTTGAGCGGCTACACCTTC. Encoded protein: CASSLPSTGLSGYTF.

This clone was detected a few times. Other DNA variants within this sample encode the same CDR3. CDR3 in amino acids: CASRLQGNTEAFF. Here the CDR3 DNA reads TGTGCCAGCAGGCTACAGGGTAATACTGAAGCTTTCTTT. This rearrangement joins TRBV27 to TRBJ1-1, with a possible D match to TRBD1 (6 bases). Between the trimmed V and J ends, which lost 6 bases and 5 bases, there was a span of 13 bases. The germline V gene encodes CDR1 MNHEY and CDR2 SMNVEV (reference sequence). The CDR3 totals 13 residues.

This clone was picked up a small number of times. This chain's CDR3 is CASSGGRYSTDTQYF. CDR3 nucleotide sequence: TGTGCCAGCAGCGGCGGGAGGTATAGCACAGATACGCAGTATTTT. The rearrangement uses TRBV9 and TRBJ2-3; 8 nucleotides agree with TRBD2. Germline CDR1 and CDR2: SGDLS and YYNGEE. V lost 3 bases to trimming and J lost 0 bases; unmatched junction nucleotides: 3. This CDR3 has 15 residues.

The CDR3 here is CASRPGQASSYNEQFF. The CDR3 coding sequence is TGTGCCAGCAGGCCCGGACAGGCGAGCTCCTACAATGAGCAGTTCTTC. V and J are TRBV2 and TRBJ2-1, with TRBD1 identical over 7 bases. CDR3 size: 16 residues. Trimming at V came to 6 bases and at J to 0 bases, leaving 8 bases not matched to a gene. The germline CDR1 and CDR2 sequences are SNHLY and FYNNEI.

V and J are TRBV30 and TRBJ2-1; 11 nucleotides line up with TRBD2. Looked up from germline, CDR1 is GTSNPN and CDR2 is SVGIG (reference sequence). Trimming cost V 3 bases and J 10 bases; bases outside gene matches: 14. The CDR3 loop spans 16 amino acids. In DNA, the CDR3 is TGTGCCTGGAGCCCTCGACTAGCGGGGAGCCTAAGGGAGCAGTTCTTC. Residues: CAWSPRLAGSLREQFF.

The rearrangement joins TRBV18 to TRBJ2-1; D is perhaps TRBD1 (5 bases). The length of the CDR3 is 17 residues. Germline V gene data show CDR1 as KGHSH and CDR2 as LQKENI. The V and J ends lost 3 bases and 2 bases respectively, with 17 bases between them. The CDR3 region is CASSPQITGPTYNEQFF. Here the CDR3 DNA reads TGTGCCAGCTCACCGCAGATCACAGGCCCTACCTACAATGAGCAGTTCTTC.

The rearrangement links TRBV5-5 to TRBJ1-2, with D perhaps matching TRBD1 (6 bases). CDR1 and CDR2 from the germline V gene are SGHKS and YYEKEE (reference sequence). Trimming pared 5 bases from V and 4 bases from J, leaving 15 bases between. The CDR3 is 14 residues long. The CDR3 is CASSRTASSYGYTF. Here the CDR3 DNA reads TGTGCCAGCAGTCGGACAGCCTCAAGCTATGGCTACACCTTC.

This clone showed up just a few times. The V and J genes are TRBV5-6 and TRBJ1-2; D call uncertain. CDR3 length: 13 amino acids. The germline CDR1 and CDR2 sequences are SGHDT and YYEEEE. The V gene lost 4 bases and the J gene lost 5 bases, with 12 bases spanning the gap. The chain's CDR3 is CASSRAGRYGYTF. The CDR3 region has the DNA TGTGCCAGCAGCCGGGCGGGCAGGTATGGCTACACCTTC.

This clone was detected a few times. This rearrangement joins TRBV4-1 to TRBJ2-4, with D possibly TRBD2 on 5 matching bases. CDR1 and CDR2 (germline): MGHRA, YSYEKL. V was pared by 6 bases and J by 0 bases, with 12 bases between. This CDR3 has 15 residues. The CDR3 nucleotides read TGCGCCAGCAGTTTGTTAGGACTAGCCAAAAACATTCAGTACTTC. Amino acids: CASSLLGLAKNIQYF.

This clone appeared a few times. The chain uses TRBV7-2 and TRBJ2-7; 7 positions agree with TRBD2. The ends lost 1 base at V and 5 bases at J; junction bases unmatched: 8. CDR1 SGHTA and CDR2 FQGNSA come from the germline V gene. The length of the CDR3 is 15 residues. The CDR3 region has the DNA TGTGCCAGCAGCTTAGGGTCGGTGACTAGCAACGAGCAGTACTTC. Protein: CASSLGSVTSNEQYF.

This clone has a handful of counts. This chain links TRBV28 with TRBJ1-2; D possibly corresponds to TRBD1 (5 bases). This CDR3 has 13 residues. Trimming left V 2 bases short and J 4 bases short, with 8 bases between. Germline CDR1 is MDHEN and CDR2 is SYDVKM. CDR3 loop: CASSLRGTYGYTF. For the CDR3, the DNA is TGTGCCAGCAGTTTAAGGGGTACCTATGGCTACACCTTC.

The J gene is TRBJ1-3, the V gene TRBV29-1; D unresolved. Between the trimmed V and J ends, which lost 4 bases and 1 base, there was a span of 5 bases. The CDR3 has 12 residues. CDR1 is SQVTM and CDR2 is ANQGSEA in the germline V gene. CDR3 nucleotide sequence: TGCAGCGTTGGAGGTTCTGGAAACACCATATATTTT. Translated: CSVGGSGNTIYF.

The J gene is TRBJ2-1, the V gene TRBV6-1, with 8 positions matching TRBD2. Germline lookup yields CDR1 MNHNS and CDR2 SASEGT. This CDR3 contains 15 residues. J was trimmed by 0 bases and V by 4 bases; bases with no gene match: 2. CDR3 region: CASSASGGSYNEQFF. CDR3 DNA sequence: TGTGCCAGCAGTGCGAGCGGGGGCTCCTACAATGAGCAGTTCTTC.

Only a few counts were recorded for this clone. The CDR3 region is CASSEVGTGSSGYTF. The DNA for the CDR3 is TGTGCCAGCAGTGAAGTGGGGACAGGGTCTAGTGGCTACACCTTC. V gene TRBV2 combines with J gene TRBJ1-2; 9 bases align to TRBD1. Germline trimming cut 1 base from V and 7 bases from J; bases unmatched to any gene: 7. CDR1 SNHLY and CDR2 FYNNEI come from the germline V gene. This CDR3 region has 15 residues. Using reference TRBV2 and TRBJ1-2 for the parts outside the CDR3, the full variable domain is EPEVTQTPSHQVTQMGQEVILRCVPISNHLYFYWYRQILGQKVEFLVSFYNNEISEKSEIFDDQFSVERPDGSNFTLKIRSTKLEDSAMYFCASSEVGTGSSGYTFGSGTRLTVV.

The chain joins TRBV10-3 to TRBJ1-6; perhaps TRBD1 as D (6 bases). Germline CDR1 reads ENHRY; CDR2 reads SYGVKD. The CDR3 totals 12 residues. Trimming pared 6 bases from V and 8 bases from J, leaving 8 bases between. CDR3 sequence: CAIRSGDSPLHF. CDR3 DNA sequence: TGTGCCATCAGATCAGGGGATTCACCCCTCCACTTT.

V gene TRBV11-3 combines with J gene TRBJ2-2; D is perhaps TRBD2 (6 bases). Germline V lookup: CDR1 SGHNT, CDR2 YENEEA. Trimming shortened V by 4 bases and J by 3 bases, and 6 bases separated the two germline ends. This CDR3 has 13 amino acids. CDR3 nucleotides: TGTGCCAGCAGCTCGGGGGACACCGGGGAGCTGTTTTTT. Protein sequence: CASSSGDTGELFF. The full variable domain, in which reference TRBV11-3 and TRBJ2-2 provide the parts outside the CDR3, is EAGVVQSPRYKIIEKKQPVAFWCNPISGHNTLYWYLQNLGQGPELLIRYENEEAVDDSQLPKDRFSAERLKGVDSTLKIQPAELGDSAVYLCASSSGDTGELFFGEGSRLTVL.

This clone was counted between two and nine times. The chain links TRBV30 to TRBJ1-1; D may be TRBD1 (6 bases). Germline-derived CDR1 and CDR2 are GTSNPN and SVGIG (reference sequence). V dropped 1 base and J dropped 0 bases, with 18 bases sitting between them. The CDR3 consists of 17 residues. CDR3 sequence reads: CAWSALFGGGLNTEAFF. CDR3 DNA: TGTGCCTGGAGTGCTTTGTTTGGGGGCGGCCTGAACACTGAAGCTTTCTTT.

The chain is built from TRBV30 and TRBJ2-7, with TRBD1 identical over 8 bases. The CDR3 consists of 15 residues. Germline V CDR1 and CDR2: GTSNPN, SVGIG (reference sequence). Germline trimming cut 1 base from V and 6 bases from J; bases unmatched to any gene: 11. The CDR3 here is CAWSARLRQGSEQYF. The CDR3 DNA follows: TGTGCCTGGAGTGCCCGACTCAGACAGGGGAGCGAGCAGTACTTC.

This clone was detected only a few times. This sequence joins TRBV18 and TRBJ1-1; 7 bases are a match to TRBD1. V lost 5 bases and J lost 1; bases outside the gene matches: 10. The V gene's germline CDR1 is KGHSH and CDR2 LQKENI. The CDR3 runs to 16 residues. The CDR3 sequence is CASSSYTGDQNTEAFF. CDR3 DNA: TGTGCCAGCTCAAGTTATACAGGGGATCAGAACACTGAAGCTTTCTTT.

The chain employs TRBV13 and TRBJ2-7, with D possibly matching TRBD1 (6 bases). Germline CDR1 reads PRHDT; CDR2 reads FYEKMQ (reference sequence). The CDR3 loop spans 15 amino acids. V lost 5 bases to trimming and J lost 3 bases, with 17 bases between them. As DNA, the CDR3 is TGTGCCAGCAGCGAGGCTCAACAGGGTTTCTACGAGCAGTACTTC. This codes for CASSEAQQGFYEQYF.